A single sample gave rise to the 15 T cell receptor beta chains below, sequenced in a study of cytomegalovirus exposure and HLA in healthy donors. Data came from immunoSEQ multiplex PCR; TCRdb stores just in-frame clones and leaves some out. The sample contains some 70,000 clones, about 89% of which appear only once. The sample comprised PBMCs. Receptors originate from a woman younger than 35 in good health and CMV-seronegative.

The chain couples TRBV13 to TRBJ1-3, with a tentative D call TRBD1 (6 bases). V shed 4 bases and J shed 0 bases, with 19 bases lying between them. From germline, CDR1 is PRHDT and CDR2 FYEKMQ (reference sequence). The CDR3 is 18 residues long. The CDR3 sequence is CASSSTPAGGHSGNTIYF. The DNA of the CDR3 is TGTGCCAGCAGCTCCACCCCGGCGGGGGGACACTCTGGAAACACCATATATTTT.

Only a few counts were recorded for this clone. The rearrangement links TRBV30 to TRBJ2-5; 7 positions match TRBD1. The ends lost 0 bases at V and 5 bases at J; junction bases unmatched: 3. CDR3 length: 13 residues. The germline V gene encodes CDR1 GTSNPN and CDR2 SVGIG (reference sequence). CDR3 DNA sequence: TGTGCCTGGAGTGTACTGGACAGGGAGACCCAGTACTTC. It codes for CAWSVLDRETQYF. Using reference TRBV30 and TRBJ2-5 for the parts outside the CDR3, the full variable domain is SQTIHQWPATLVQPVGSPLSLECTVEGTSNPNLYWYRQAAGRGLQLLFYSVGIGQISSEVPQNLSASRPQDRQFILSSKKLLLSDSGFYLCAWSVLDRETQYFGPGTRLLVL.

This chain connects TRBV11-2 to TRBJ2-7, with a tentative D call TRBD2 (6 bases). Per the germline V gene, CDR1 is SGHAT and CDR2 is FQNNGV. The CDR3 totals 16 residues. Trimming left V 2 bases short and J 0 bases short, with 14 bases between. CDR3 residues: CASSLLKAGNSYEQYF. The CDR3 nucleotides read TGTGCCAGCAGCTTATTGAAAGCGGGTAACTCCTACGAGCAGTACTTC.

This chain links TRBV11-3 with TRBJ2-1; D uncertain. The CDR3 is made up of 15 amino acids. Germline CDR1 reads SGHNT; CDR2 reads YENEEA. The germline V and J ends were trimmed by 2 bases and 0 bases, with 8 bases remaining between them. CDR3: CASSLLASSYNEQFF. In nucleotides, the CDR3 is TGTGCCAGCAGCTTATTGGCTAGCTCCTACAATGAGCAGTTCTTC.

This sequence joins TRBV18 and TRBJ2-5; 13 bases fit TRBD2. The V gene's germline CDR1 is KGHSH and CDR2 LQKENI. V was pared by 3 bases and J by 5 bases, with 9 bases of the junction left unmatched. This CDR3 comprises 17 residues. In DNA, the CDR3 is TGTGCCAGCTCACCGCCCGGGACTAGCGGGAATTCGGAGACCCAGTACTTC. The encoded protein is CASSPPGTSGNSETQYF.

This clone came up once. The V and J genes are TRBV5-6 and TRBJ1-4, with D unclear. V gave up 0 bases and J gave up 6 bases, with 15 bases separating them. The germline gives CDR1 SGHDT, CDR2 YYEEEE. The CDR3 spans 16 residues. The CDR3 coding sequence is TGTGCCAGCAGCTTGGTGGTCGGGGAACCATATGAAAAACTGTTTTTT. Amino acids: CASSLVVGEPYEKLFF.

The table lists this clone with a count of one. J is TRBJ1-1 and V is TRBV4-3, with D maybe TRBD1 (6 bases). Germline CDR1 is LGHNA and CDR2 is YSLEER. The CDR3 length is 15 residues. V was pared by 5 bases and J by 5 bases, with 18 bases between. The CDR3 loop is CASSALQGVRTEAFF. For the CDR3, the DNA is TGCGCCAGCAGCGCTTTACAGGGTGTGCGGACTGAAGCTTTCTTT.

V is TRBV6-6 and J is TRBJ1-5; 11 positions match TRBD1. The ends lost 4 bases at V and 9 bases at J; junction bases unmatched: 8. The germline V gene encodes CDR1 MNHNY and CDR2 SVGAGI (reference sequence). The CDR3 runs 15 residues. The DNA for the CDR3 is TGTGCCAGCAGTTCCGCCGGGACAGGGGGAGGGCCCCAGCATTTT. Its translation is CASSSAGTGGGPQHF.

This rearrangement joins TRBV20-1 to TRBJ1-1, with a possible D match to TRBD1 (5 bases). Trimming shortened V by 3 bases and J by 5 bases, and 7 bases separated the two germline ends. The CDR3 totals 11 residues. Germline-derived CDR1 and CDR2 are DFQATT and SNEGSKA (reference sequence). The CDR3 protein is CSARGGTEAFF. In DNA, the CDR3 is TGCAGTGCTAGGGGGGGGACTGAAGCTTTCTTT.

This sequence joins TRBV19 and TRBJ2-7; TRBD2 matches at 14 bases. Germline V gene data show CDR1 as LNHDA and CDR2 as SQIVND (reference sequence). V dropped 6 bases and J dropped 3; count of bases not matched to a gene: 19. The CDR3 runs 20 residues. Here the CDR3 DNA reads TGTGCCAGTAGGCGATCCGGACTAGCGGGAGGTCTTACGCAATTCTACGAGCAGTACTTC. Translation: CASRRSGLAGGLTQFYEQYF.

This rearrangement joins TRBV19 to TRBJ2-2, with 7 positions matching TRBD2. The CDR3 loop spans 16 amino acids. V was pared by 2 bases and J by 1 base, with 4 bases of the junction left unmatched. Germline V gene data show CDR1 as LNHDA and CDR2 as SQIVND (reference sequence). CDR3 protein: CASSIWEGLNTGELFF. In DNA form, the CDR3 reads TGTGCCAGTAGTATATGGGAGGGGTTGAACACCGGGGAGCTGTTTTTT. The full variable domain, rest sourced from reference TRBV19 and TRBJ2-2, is DGGITQSPKYLFRKEGQNVTLSCEQNLNHDAMYWYRQDPGQGLRLIYYSQIVNDFQKGDIAEGYSVSREKKESFPLTVTSAQKNPTAFYLCASSIWEGLNTGELFFGEGSRLTVL.

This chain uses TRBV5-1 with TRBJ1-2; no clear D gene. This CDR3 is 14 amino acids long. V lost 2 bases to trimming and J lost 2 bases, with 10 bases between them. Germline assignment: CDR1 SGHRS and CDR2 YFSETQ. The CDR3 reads CASSFTAGNYGYTF. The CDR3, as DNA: TGCGCCAGCAGCTTTACGGCGGGGAACTATGGCTACACCTTC.

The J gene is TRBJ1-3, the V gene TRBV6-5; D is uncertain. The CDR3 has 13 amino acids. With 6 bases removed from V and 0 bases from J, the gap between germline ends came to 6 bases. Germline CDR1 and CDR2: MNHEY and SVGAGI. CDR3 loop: CASRRSSGNTIYF. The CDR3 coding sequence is TGTGCCAGCAGGCGGAGCTCTGGAAACACCATATATTTT.

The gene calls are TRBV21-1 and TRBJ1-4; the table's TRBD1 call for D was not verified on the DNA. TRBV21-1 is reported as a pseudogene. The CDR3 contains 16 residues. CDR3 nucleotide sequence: TGTGCCAGCAGCGGGGACAGGGGGCACACTAATGAAAAACTGTTTTTT. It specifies CASSGDRGHTNEKLFF.

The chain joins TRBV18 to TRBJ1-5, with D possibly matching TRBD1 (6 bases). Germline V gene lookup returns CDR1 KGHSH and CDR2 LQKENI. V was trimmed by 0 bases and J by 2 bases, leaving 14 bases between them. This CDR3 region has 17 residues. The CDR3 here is CASSPPPGRGGNQPQHF. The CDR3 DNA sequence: TGTGCCAGCTCACCACCCCCCGGCAGGGGTGGCAATCAGCCCCAGCATTTT.